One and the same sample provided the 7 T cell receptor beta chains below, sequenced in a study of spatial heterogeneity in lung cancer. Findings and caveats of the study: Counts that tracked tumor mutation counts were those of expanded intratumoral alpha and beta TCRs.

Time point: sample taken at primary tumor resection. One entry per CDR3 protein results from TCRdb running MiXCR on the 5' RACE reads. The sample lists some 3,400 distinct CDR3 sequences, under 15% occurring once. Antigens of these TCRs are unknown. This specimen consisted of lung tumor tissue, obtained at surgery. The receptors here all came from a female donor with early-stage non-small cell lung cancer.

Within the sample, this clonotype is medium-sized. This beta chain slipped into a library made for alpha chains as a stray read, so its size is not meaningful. This CDR3 reads CSATSTRTVTEKLFF. The CDR3 DNA is TGCAGTGCTACCAGTACGAGAACAGTAACTGAAAAACTGTTTTTT. The V and J genes are TRBV20-1 and TRBJ1-4; D unclear. This CDR3 region has 15 residues. Trimming pared 4 bases from V and 7 bases from J, leaving 19 bases between. Germline-derived CDR1 and CDR2 are DFQATT and SNEGSKA (reference sequence).

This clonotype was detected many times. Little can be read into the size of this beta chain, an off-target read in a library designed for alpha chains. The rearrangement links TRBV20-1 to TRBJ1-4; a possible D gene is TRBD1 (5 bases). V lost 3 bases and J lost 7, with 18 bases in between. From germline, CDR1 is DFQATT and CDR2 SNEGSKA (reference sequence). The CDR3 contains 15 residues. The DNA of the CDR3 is TGCAGTGCTAGGCAGGGAGCACGCGGGCCTGAAAAACTGTTTTTT. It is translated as CSARQGARGPEKLFF.

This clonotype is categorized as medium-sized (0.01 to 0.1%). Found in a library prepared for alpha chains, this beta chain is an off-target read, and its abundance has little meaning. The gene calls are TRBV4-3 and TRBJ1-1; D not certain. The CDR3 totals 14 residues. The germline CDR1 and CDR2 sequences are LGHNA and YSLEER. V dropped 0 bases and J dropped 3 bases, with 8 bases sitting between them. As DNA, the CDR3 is TGCGCCAGCAGCCAAGATCCGAGGGACACTGAAGCTTTCTTT. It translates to CASSQDPRDTEAFF.

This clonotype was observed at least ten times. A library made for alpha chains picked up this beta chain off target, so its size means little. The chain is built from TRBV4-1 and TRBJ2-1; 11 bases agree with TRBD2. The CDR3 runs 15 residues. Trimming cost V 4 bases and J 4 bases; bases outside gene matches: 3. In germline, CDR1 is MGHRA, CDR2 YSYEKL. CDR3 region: CASSPTSGGYNEQFF. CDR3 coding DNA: TGCGCCAGCAGCCCTACTAGCGGGGGATACAATGAGCAGTTCTTC.

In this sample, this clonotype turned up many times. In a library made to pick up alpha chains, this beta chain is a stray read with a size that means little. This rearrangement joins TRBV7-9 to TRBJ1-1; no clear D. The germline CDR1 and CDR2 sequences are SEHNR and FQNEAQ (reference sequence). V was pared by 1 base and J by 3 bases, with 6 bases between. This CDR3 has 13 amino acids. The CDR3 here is CASSLVSDTEAFF. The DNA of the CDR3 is TGTGCCAGCAGCTTAGTGTCGGACACTGAAGCTTTCTTT.

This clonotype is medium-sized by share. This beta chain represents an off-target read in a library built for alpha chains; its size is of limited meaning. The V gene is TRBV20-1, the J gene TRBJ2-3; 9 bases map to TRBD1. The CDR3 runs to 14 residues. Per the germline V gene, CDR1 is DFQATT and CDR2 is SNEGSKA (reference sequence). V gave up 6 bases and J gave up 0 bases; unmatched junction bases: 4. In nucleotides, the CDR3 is TGCAGTGCAAGTGGACAGGGGAGCACAGATACGCAGTATTTT. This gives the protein CSASGQGSTDTQYF.

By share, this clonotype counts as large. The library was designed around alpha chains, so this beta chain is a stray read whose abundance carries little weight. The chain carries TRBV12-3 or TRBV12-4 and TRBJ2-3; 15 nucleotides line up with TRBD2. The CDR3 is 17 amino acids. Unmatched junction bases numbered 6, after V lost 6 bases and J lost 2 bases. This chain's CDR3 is CASSSGLAGGFTDTQYF. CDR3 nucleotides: TGTGCCAGCAGCTCGGGACTAGCGGGGGGATTCACAGATACGCAGTATTTT.